The sequence of this T cell receptor beta chain was determined in a study of shared clonotypes between healthy human individuals. All of the donors resided in Nashville, Tennessee, and each was a Caucasian adult. It was into CD45RA+ naive and CD45RA-negative memory subsets that the CD4+ cells were split. In the case of this clone: Antigen specificity is unknown.

Study-level results: Generally, estimated richness proved larger in naive subsets than it did in memory subsets. Specimens sampled were limited to blood, with tissue repertoires likely differing.

The assay was immunoSEQ multiplex PCR, and TCRdb's table has in-frame clones only and misses some. Here the sample spans roughly 2.2 million clones, 90% to 95% being singletons. Input material: naive CD4+ T cells from PBMCs. Subset noted: CD45RA+ positively selected. This clonotype was obtained from a young man in good health. Some clones in this sample may be carry-over from other donors' samples.

The CDR3 protein is CASVAGVVGEQYF. The CDR3 bases are TGTGCCAGCGTGGCAGGGGTTGTTGGCGAGCAGTACTTC. The chain couples TRBV2 to TRBJ2-7, with a possible D match to TRBD1 (6 bases). V was clipped by 8 bases and J by 6 bases, with 17 bases between them. This CDR3 has 13 amino acids. Germline V CDR1 and CDR2: SNHLY, FYNNEI.